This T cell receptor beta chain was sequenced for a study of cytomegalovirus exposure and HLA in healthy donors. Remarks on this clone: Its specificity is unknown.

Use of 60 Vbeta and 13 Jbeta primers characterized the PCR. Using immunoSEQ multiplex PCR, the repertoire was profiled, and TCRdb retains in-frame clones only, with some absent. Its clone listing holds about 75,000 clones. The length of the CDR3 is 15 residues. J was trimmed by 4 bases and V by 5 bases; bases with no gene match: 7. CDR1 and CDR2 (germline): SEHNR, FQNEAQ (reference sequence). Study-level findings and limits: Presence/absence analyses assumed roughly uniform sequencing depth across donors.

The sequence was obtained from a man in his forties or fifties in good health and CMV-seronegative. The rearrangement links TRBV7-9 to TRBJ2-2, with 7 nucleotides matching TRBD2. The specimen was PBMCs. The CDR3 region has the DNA TGTGCCAGCAGCCGGGGAGGGCAGGGCACCGGGGAGCTGTTTTTT. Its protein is CASSRGGQGTGELFF.